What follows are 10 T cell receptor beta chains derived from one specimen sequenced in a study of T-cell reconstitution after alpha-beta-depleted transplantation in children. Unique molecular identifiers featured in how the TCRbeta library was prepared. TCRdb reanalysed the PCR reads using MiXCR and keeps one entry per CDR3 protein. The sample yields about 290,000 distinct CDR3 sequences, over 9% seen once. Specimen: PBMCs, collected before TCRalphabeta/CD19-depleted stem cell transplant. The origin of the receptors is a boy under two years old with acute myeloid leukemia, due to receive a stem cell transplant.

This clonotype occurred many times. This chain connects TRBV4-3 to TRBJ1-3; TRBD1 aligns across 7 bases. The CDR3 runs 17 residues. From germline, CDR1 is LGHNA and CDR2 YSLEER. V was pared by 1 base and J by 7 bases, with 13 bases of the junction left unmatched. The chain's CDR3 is CASSQGTPGQLMNTIYF. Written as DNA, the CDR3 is TGCGCCAGCAGCCAAGGCACCCCGGGACAGTTAATGAACACCATATATTTT.

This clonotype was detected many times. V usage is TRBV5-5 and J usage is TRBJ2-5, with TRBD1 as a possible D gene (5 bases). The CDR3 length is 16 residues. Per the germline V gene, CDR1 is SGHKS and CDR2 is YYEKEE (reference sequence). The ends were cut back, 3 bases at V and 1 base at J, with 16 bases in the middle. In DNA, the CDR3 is TGTGCCAGCAGCTCTCAGGGTGGTCGCATCCAAGAGACCCAGTACTTC. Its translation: CASSSQGGRIQETQYF.

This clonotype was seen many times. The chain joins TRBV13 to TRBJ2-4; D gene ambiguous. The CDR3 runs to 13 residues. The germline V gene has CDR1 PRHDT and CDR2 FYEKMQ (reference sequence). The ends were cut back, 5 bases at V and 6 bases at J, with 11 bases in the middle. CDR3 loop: CASSPAEVNIQYF. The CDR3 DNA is TGTGCCAGCAGCCCAGCTGAGGTAAACATTCAGTACTTC.

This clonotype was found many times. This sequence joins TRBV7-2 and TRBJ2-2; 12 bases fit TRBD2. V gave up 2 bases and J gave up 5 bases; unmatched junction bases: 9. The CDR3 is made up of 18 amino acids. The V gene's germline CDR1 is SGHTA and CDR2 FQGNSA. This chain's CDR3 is CASSLMLAGGPTTGELFF. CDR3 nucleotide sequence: TGTGCCAGCAGCTTAATGCTAGCGGGGGGGCCTACAACCGGGGAGCTGTTTTTT.

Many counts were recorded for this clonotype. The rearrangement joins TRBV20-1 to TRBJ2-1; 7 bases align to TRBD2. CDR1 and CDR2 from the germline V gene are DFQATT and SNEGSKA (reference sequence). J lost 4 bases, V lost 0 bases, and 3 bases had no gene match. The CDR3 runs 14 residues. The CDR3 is CSARDRRGYNEQFF. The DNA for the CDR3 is TGCAGTGCTAGAGATCGGCGGGGGTACAATGAGCAGTTCTTC.

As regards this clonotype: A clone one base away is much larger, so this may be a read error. This CDR3 reads CASSSALNYEQYF. CDR3 in DNA: TGTGCCAGCAGTTCCGCTCTCAATTACGAGCAGTACTTC. The chain links TRBV12-3 or TRBV12-4 to TRBJ2-7; D unresolved. This CDR3 is 13 amino acids long. Trimming removed 4 bases from V and 4 bases from J, with 11 bases in between.

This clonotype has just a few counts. Written as DNA, the CDR3 is TGTGCCAGCAGCCGCAGGACTAGCAAGAATGAGCAGTTCTTC. Translation: CASSRRTSKNEQFF. The chain uses TRBV7-2 and TRBJ2-1; the match to TRBD2 covers 8 bases. J was trimmed by 7 bases and V by 5 bases; bases with no gene match: 7. Germline V lookup: CDR1 SGHTA, CDR2 FQGNSA. This CDR3 region has 14 residues.

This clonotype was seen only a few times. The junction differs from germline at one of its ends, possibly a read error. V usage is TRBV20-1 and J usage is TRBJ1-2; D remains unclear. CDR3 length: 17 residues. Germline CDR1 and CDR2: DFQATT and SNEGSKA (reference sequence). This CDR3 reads CCARQNTGSQEGYGYTF. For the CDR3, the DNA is TGCTGTGCTAGACAAAACACGGGCTCCCAAGAGGGCTATGGCTACACCTTC.

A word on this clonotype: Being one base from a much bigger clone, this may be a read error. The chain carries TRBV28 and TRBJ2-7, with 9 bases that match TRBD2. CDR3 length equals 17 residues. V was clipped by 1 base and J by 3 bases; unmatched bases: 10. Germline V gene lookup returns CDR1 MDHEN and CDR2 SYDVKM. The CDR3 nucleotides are TGTGCCAGCAGTTTATCCCCTAGACTAGCGGTGTACTACGAGCAGTACTTC. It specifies CASSLSPRLAVYYEQYF.

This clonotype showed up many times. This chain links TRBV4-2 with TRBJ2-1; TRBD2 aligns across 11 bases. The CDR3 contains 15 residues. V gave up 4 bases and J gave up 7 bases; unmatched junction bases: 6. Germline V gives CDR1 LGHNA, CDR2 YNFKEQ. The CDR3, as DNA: TGTGCCAGCAGCCCGTTAGCGGGGGGGAGTAATGAGCAGTTCTTC. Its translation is CASSPLAGGSNEQFF.